One sample yielded the 6 T cell receptor beta chains listed below, sequenced in a study of CD8 T cells in acute hepatitis C reinfection. This table comes from immunoSEQ multiplex PCR, and its TCRdb copy is limited to in-frame clones, with some not included. The data show tens of thousands of clones, with 80% to 90% seen just once and approximately 10% held by the top ten. Time point given: naive CD8 control sorted from an acute-time-point sample. Sequencing used naive CD8+ T cells from PBMCs. All receptors come from a woman aged 18-29 years who spontaneously cleared hepatitis C infection.

The V and J genes are TRBV7-9 and TRBJ1-6; tentatively, D is TRBD1 (5 bases). There are 14 residues in the CDR3. Trimming stripped 2 bases from V and 11 bases from J, with 13 bases between. Germline CDR1 reads SEHNR; CDR2 reads FQNEAQ (reference sequence). As DNA, the CDR3 is TGTGCCAGCAGCTTAAATAGGGGTTTGGCACCCCTCCACTTT. It yields the protein CASSLNRGLAPLHF.

The chain carries TRBV27 and TRBJ2-2, with 13 bases identical to TRBD2. The CDR3 runs 20 residues. Unmatched junction bases numbered 11, after V lost 0 bases and J lost 4 bases. Germline loops: CDR1 MNHEY, CDR2 SMNVEV (reference sequence). The CDR3 here is CASSLSSTSGRVTSTGELFF. The CDR3 region has the DNA TGTGCCAGCAGTTTATCTTCCACTAGCGGGAGGGTTACGAGCACCGGGGAGCTGTTTTTT.

This clone occurred a few times. The chain links TRBV6-1 to TRBJ1-4; 8 bases match TRBD1. The germline CDR1 and CDR2 sequences are MNHNS and SASEGT. V was pared by 1 base and J by 2 bases, with 3 bases of the junction left unmatched. This CDR3 is 16 amino acids long. As DNA, the CDR3 is TGTGCCAGCAGTGAAGGCCGGGACAGGACTAATGAAAAACTGTTTTTT. Translation gives CASSEGRDRTNEKLFF.

The gene calls are TRBV5-6 and TRBJ2-3; tentative D call: TRBD2 (5 bases). This CDR3 comprises 15 residues. Germline-derived CDR1 and CDR2 are SGHDT and YYEEEE. The V end lost 4 bases, the J end lost 6 bases, and 18 bases lay between the germline ends. The CDR3 here is CASSETKGIGDTQYF. Written as DNA, the CDR3 is TGTGCCAGCAGCGAGACTAAAGGGATTGGGGATACGCAGTATTTT.

There are a few counts of this clone. This chain links TRBV2 with TRBJ2-2; D is unresolved. CDR1 SNHLY and CDR2 FYNNEI come from the germline V gene. Trimming removed 6 bases from V and 4 bases from J, with 6 bases in between. This CDR3 comprises 12 residues. In DNA form, the CDR3 reads TGTGCCAGCAGGGTAGCCACCGGGGAGCTGTTTTTT. It codes for CASRVATGELFF.

This rearrangement joins TRBV19 to TRBJ1-2; D is possibly TRBD1 (5 bases). Trimming took off 4 bases at V and 4 bases at J, with 10 bases between the two ends. CDR1 is LNHDA and CDR2 is SQIVND in the germline V gene (reference sequence). This CDR3 region has 13 residues. The chain's CDR3 is CASSNGQGYGYTF. DNA for the CDR3: TGTGCCAGTAGTAATGGCCAGGGCTATGGCTACACCTTC.